These 21 T cell receptor beta chains originate from one sample sequenced in a study of cytomegalovirus exposure and HLA in healthy donors. PCR employed 60 Vbeta and 13 Jbeta primers. The assay was immunoSEQ multiplex PCR, and TCRdb's table has in-frame clones only and misses some. Among around 65,000 clones, roughly two thirds were seen once, and the ten largest hold less than 20%. Sequencing used PBMCs. These receptors came from a man aged 35 to 55 in good health and CMV-seropositive.

This clone was recorded only once. CDR3 amino acids: CASSFHSGSGPAGELFF. CDR3 in DNA: TGTGCCAGCAGCTTCCATAGCGGGAGTGGTCCGGCCGGGGAGCTGTTTTTT. V usage is TRBV7-3 and J usage is TRBJ2-2, with 9 bases matching TRBD2. This CDR3 comprises 17 residues. V lost 3 bases and J lost 6; bases outside the gene matches: 11. CDR1 is SGHTA and CDR2 is FQGTGA in the germline V gene.

This clone was found a few times. The CDR3 protein is CAWSVGGGTYKNEQFF. DNA of the CDR3: TGTGCCTGGAGTGTAGGCGGGGGGACATACAAGAATGAGCAGTTCTTC. The chain recombines TRBV30 with TRBJ2-1; 8 bases fit TRBD2. V dropped 0 bases and J dropped 7; count of bases not matched to a gene: 11. The CDR3 covers 16 residues. Germline V gene lookup returns CDR1 GTSNPN and CDR2 SVGIG (reference sequence).

This clone showed up just once. The chain couples TRBV29-1 to TRBJ2-1; D gene uncertain. V lost 0 bases, J lost 3 bases, and 9 bases lay in between. CDR1 is SQVTM, CDR2 ANQGSEA, per germline. The CDR3 is 14 residues long. CDR3 nucleotides: TGCAGCGTTGAAGATGAAGACAACTACAATGAGCAGTTCTTC. Its protein product is CSVEDEDNYNEQFF.

This clone has a single count. The chain employs TRBV5-1 and TRBJ2-5; D may be TRBD1 (5 bases). V lost 9 bases and J lost 2, with 17 bases in between. CDR3 length: 14 amino acids. The germline gives CDR1 SGHRS, CDR2 YFSETQ. Here the CDR3 reads CATKEGVRQETQYF. The CDR3 bases are TGCGCCACCAAGGAAGGGGTCCGGCAAGAGACCCAGTACTTC.

This clone has a handful of counts. This sequence joins TRBV9 and TRBJ1-2; 8 bases fit TRBD1. Germline V gives CDR1 SGDLS, CDR2 YYNGEE. The V gene end was trimmed by 4 bases and the J gene end by 5 bases; junction bases not matched to a gene: 13. The CDR3 runs 16 residues. The CDR3 spells CASSPRTGQGAYGYTF. As DNA, the CDR3 is TGTGCCAGCAGCCCACGAACCGGGCAGGGGGCGTATGGCTACACCTTC. Combining the CDR3 with reference TRBV9 and TRBJ1-2 gives the whole variable domain DSGVTQTPKHLITATGQRVTLRCSPRSGDLSVYWYQQSLDQGLQFLIQYYNGEERAKGNILERFSAQQFPDLHSELNLSSLELGDSALYFCASSPRTGQGAYGYTFGSGTRLTVV.

The chain employs TRBV5-1 and TRBJ2-1, with D possibly TRBD2 on 5 matching bases. The germline CDR1 and CDR2 sequences are SGHRS and YFSETQ. Trimming cost V 2 bases and J 9 bases, with 15 bases left between them. The CDR3 runs to 14 residues. This CDR3 is CASSFSSLHGEQFF. CDR3 nucleotide sequence: TGCGCCAGCAGCTTCTCTAGCCTCCACGGTGAGCAGTTCTTC.

J is TRBJ2-6 and V is TRBV7-2, with 10 positions matching TRBD2. The CDR3 sequence is 19 residues long. With 4 bases clipped from V and 1 base from J, the junction kept 10 bases outside the gene matches. The germline gives CDR1 SGHTA, CDR2 FQGNSA. CDR3 in amino acids: CASSSYFVAGGSGANVLTF. The CDR3 nucleotides are TGTGCCAGCAGCTCCTACTTTGTAGCGGGGGGTTCTGGGGCCAACGTCCTGACTTTC.

V usage is TRBV11-2 and J usage is TRBJ2-1; 7 nucleotides align to TRBD1. The CDR3 runs 16 residues. V dropped 1 base and J dropped 7; count of bases not matched to a gene: 10. Germline loops: CDR1 SGHAT, CDR2 FQNNGV. The CDR3 reads CASSLVSGGTVNEQFF. The CDR3 DNA follows: TGTGCCAGCAGCTTAGTCAGTGGTGGGACAGTTAATGAGCAGTTCTTC.

The rearrangement uses TRBV29-1 and TRBJ2-3; TRBD2 matches at 8 bases. Germline CDR1 SQVTM, CDR2 ANQGSEA. This CDR3 is 15 amino acids long. J was trimmed by 2 bases and V by 4 bases; bases with no gene match: 8. The CDR3, as DNA: TGCAGCGTTGGGGGCACTAGCGGTCACACAGATACGCAGTATTTT. Translated: CSVGGTSGHTDTQYF.

This rearrangement joins TRBV30 to TRBJ1-1; TRBD1 matches 10 bases. The V gene's germline CDR1 is GTSNPN and CDR2 SVGIG (reference sequence). V shed 1 base, J shed 7 bases, and the junction held 12 bases outside the gene matches. The CDR3 has 16 amino acids. CDR3: CAWSAQVGQGTSEAFF. CDR3 in DNA: TGTGCCTGGAGTGCCCAAGTGGGACAGGGGACCAGTGAAGCTTTCTTT.

This clone was seen once. The V gene is TRBV10-3, the J gene TRBJ1-1; D call uncertain. The germline V gene encodes CDR1 ENHRY and CDR2 SYGVKD. V lost 3 bases and J 3 bases, leaving 5 bases between the germline ends. The CDR3 spans 12 residues. The chain's CDR3 is CAISDSHTEAFF. The CDR3 DNA sequence: TGTGCCATCAGTGACAGTCACACTGAAGCTTTCTTT.

This chain links TRBV5-1 with TRBJ1-2; a weak D match, TRBD1 (5 bases). CDR3 size: 13 residues. With 5 bases removed from V and 7 bases from J, the gap between germline ends came to 15 bases. Germline V gene sequence: CDR1 SGHRS, CDR2 YFSETQ. In nucleotides, the CDR3 is TGCGCCAGCAGTCCCACAGGCTCGGCTGGCTACACCTTC. Protein: CASSPTGSAGYTF.

V is TRBV13 and J is TRBJ2-1; 7 bases match TRBD2. The germline V gene encodes CDR1 PRHDT and CDR2 FYEKMQ (reference sequence). Trimming took 0 bases from V and 9 from J; bases not matched to a gene: 8. The CDR3 runs to 15 residues. The CDR3: CASSLGGRESVEQFF. For the CDR3, the DNA is TGTGCCAGCAGCTTAGGAGGGCGGGAGTCGGTTGAGCAGTTCTTC.

The J gene is TRBJ1-1, the V gene TRBV30; 7 positions match TRBD1. The germline V gene encodes CDR1 GTSNPN and CDR2 SVGIG (reference sequence). V lost 5 bases to trimming and J lost 1 base; unmatched junction nucleotides: 7. CDR3 length equals 14 residues. The CDR3 region has the DNA TGTGCCTGGGGACCGGGACAGCCGAACACTGAAGCTTTCTTT. Protein product: CAWGPGQPNTEAFF.

The V gene is TRBV14, the J gene TRBJ2-7; TRBD1 is a possible D gene (6 bases). Germline CDR1 is SGHDN and CDR2 is FVKESK. The CDR3 runs to 14 residues. Trimming stripped 3 bases from V and 3 bases from J, with 12 bases between. CDR3: CASSQEQGFYEQYF. CDR3 DNA sequence: TGTGCCAGCAGCCAGGAACAGGGTTTCTACGAGCAGTACTTC.

The rearrangement links TRBV29-1 to TRBJ2-1; 9 bases agree with TRBD1. This CDR3 spans 13 amino acids. Germline-derived CDR1 and CDR2 are SQVTM and ANQGSEA. V was pared by 7 bases and J by 6 bases, with 7 bases of the junction left unmatched. The CDR3: CSASGTGINEQFF. The CDR3 bases are TGCAGCGCCTCCGGGACAGGGATCAATGAGCAGTTCTTC.

The chain joins TRBV6-1 to TRBJ2-3, with 8 bases fitting TRBD2. V lost 5 bases and J lost 6; bases outside the gene matches: 7. Germline values: CDR1 MNHNS, CDR2 SASEGT. This CDR3 is built from 14 residues. The CDR3 DNA reads as TGTGCCAGCAGTCCAGGACTAGCCATTGATACGCAGTATTTT. It codes for CASSPGLAIDTQYF.

The genes are TRBV2 and TRBJ2-7, with unresolved D. Germline CDR1 SNHLY, CDR2 FYNNEI. The CDR3 totals 13 residues. Trimming removed 4 bases from V and 0 bases from J, with 7 bases in between. The CDR3 loop is CASSVESSYEQYF. The CDR3 nucleotides read TGTGCCAGCAGTGTTGAGAGCTCCTACGAGCAGTACTTC. The complete variable domain, with remaining parts taken from reference TRBV2 and TRBJ2-7, reads EPEVTQTPSHQVTQMGQEVILRCVPISNHLYFYWYRQILGQKVEFLVSFYNNEISEKSEIFDDQFSVERPDGSNFTLKIRSTKLEDSAMYFCASSVESSYEQYFGPGTRLTVT.

The J gene is TRBJ2-5, the V gene TRBV19; D gene ambiguous. V was clipped by 6 bases and J by 0 bases, with 2 bases between them. The V gene's germline CDR1 is LNHDA and CDR2 SQIVND (reference sequence). The CDR3 spans 11 residues. This CDR3 is CASSDQETQYF. CDR3 bases: TGTGCCAGTAGCGACCAAGAGACCCAGTACTTC.

In this sample, this clone turned up a few times. The chain is built from TRBV9 and TRBJ2-7; 9 bases are a match to TRBD2. J was trimmed by 6 bases and V by 4 bases; bases with no gene match: 11. This CDR3 has 15 residues. Germline V gene sequence: CDR1 SGDLS, CDR2 YYNGEE. The CDR3 here is CASSLEGGRAVEQYF. As DNA, the CDR3 is TGTGCCAGCAGCCTAGAAGGCGGGAGGGCGGTCGAGCAGTACTTC. Supplemented by reference TRBV9 and TRBJ2-7, the full variable domain reads DSGVTQTPKHLITATGQRVTLRCSPRSGDLSVYWYQQSLDQGLQFLIQYYNGEERAKGNILERFSAQQFPDLHSELNLSSLELGDSALYFCASSLEGGRAVEQYFGPGTRLTVT.

This clone was seen a single time. The chain has TRBV9 and TRBJ1-1; D uncertain. Trimming left V 0 bases short and J 4 bases short, with 13 bases between. The CDR3 is made up of 15 amino acids. The germline V gene encodes CDR1 SGDLS and CDR2 YYNGEE. Here the CDR3 reads CASSVATELGTEAFF. The DNA of the CDR3 is TGTGCCAGCAGCGTAGCTACTGAACTAGGCACTGAAGCTTTCTTT.